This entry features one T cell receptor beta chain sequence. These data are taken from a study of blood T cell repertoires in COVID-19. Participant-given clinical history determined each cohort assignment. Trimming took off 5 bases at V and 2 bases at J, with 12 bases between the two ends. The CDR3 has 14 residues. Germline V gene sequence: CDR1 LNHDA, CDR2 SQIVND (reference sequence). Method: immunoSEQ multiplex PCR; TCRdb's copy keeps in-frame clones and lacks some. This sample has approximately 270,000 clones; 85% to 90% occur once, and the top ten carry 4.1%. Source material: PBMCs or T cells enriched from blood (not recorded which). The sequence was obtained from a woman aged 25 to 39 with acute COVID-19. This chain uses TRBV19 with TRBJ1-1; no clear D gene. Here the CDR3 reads CASSSSGPNTEAFF. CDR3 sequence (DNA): TGTGCCAGTAGTTCCAGCGGGCCCAACACTGAAGCTTTCTTT.